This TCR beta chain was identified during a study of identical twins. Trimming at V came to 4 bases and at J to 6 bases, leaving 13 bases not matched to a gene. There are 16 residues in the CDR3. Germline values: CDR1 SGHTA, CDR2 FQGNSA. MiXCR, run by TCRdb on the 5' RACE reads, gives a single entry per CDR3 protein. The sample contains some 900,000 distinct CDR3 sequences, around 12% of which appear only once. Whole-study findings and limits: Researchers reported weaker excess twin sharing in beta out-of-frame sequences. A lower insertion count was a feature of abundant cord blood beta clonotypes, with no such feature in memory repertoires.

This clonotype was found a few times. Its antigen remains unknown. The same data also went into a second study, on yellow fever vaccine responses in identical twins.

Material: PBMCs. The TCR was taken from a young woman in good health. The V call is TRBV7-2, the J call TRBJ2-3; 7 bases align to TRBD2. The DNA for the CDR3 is TGTGCCAGCAGCTCCCTGACTAGCTGGACCTTTGATACGCAGTATTTT. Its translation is CASSSLTSWTFDTQYF.